This T cell receptor beta chain was identified during a study of blood T cell repertoires in COVID-19. This CDR3 spans 15 amino acids. Germline CDR1 LGHDT, CDR2 YNNKEL (reference sequence). V was clipped by 1 base and J by 0 bases, with 9 bases between them. Libraries were prepared by immunoSEQ multiplex PCR; TCRdb keeps only in-frame clonotypes and omits some of them. The profile shows 250,000 to 400,000 clones, 75% to 90% of them singletons. The chain links TRBV3-1 (or the pseudogene TRBV3-2) to TRBJ1-2; a possible D gene is TRBD1 (6 bases). The sequence was obtained from a woman in her 30s with COVID-19, enrolled during active disease. The specimen was peripheral blood. The CDR3 protein is CASSQGQAPNYGYTF. The CDR3 coding sequence is TGTGCCAGCAGCCAAGGACAGGCCCCTAACTATGGCTACACCTTC.